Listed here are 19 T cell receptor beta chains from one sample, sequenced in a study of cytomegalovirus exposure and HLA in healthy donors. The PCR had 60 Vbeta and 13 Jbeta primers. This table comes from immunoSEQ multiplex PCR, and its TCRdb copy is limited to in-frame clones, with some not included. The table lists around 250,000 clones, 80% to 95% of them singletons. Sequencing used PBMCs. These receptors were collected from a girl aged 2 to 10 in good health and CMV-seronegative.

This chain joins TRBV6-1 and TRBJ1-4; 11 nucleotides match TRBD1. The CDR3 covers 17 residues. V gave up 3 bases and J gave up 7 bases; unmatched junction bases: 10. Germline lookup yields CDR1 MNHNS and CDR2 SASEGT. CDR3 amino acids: CASSERTGGTVGEKLFF. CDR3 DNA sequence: TGTGCCAGCAGTGAGCGGACAGGGGGCACCGTCGGTGAAAAACTGTTTTTT.

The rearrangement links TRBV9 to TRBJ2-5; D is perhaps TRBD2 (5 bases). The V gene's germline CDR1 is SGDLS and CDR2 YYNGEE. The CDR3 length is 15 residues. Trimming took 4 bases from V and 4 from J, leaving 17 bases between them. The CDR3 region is CASSPGSAITETQYF. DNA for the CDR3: TGTGCCAGCAGCCCGGGGAGCGCGATCACAGAGACCCAGTACTTC.

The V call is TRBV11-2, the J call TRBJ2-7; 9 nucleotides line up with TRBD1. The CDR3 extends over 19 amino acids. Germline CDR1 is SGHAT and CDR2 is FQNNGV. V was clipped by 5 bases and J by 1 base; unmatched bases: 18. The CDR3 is CASSTRYRGPGLHSYEQYF. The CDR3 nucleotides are TGTGCCAGCAGCACACGCTACAGGGGGCCGGGACTCCATTCCTACGAGCAGTACTTC.

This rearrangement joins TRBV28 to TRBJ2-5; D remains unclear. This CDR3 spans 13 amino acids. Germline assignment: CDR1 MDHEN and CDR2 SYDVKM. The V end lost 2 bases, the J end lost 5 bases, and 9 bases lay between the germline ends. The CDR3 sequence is CASSLSVSETQYF. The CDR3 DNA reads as TGTGCCAGCAGTTTAAGTGTGAGCGAGACCCAGTACTTC.

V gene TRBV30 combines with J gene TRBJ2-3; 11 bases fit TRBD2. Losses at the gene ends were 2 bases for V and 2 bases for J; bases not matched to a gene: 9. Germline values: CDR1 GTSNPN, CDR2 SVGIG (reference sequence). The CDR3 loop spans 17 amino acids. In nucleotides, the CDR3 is TGTGCCTGGAGTTCCCTGACGACTAGCGGGGACACAGATACGCAGTATTTT. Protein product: CAWSSLTTSGDTDTQYF.

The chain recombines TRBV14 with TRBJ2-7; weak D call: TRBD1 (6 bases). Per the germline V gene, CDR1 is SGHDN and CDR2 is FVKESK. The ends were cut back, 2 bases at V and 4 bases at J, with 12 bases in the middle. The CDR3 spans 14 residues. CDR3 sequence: CASSQPGHDYEQYF. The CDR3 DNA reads TGTGCCAGCAGCCAACCGGGACACGATTACGAGCAGTACTTC.

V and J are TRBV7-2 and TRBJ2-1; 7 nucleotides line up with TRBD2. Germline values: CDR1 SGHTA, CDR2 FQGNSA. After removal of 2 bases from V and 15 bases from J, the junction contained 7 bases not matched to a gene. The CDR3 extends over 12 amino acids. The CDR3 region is CASSLTSGKVFF. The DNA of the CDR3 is TGTGCCAGCAGCTTAACAAGCGGGAAGGTGTTCTTC.

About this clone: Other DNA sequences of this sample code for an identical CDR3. The CDR3 here is CASSLRQGSEKLFF. The CDR3 DNA is TGTGCCAGCAGCTTGCGACAGGGTAGCGAAAAACTGTTTTTT. V usage is TRBV5-5 and J usage is TRBJ1-4, with 7 bases identical to TRBD1. V was pared by 1 base and J by 8 bases, with 5 bases of the junction left unmatched. Germline-derived CDR1 and CDR2 are SGHKS and YYEKEE (reference sequence). The CDR3 loop spans 14 amino acids.

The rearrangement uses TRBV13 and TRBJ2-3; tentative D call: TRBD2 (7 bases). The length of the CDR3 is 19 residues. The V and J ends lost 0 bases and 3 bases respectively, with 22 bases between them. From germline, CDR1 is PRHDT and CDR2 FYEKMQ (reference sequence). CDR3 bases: TGTGCCAGCAGCTTAGGGTCCCACGGGGGGCAATCACCAACAGATACGCAGTATTTT. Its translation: CASSLGSHGGQSPTDTQYF. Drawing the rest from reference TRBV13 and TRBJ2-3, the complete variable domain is AAGVIQSPRHLIKEKRETATLKCYPIPRHDTVYWYQQGPGQDPQFLISFYEKMQSDKGSIPDRFSAQQFSDYHSELNMSSLELGDSALYFCASSLGSHGGQSPTDTQYFGPGTRLTVL.

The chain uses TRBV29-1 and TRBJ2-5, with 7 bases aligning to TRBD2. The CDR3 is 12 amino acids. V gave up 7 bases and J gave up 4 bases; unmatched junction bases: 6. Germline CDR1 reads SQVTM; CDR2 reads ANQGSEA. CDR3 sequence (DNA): TGCAGCGCAAGGGAGGGTGCAGAGACCCAGTACTTC. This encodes CSAREGAETQYF.

This CDR3 is CASSQNGRAHEQYF. CDR3 in DNA: TGTGCCAGCAGCCAAAACGGGAGGGCCCACGAGCAGTACTTC. The rearrangement uses TRBV14 and TRBJ2-7, with 8 bases lining up with TRBD2. CDR3 length: 14 amino acids. Losses at the gene ends were 2 bases for V and 5 bases for J; bases not matched to a gene: 5. CDR1 SGHDN and CDR2 FVKESK come from the germline V gene. The full variable domain, rest sourced from reference TRBV14 and TRBJ2-7, is EAGVTQFPSHSVIEKGQTVTLRCDPISGHDNLYWYRRVMGKEIKFLLHFVKESKQDESGMPNNRFLAERTGGTYSTLKVQPAELEDSGVYFCASSQNGRAHEQYFGPGTRLTVT.

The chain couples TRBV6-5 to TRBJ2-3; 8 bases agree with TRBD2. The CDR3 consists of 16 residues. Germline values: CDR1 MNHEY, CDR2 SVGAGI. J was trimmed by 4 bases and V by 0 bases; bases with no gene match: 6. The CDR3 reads CASSYSFSGNADTQYF. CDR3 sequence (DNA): TGTGCCAGCAGTTACTCGTTTAGCGGGAATGCAGATACGCAGTATTTT.

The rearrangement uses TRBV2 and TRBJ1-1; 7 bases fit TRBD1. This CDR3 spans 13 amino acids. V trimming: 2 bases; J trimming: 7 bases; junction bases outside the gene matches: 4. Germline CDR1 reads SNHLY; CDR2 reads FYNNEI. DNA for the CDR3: TGTGCCAGCAGTGAAACACAGGGGAGTGAAGCTTTCTTT. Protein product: CASSETQGSEAFF.

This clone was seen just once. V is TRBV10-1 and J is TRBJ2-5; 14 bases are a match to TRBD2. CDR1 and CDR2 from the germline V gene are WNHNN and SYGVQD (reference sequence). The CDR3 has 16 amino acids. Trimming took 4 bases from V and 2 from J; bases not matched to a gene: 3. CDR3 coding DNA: TGCGCCAGCAGTGCTAGGACTAGCGGGGGGCAAGAGACCCAGTACTTC. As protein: CASSARTSGGQETQYF.

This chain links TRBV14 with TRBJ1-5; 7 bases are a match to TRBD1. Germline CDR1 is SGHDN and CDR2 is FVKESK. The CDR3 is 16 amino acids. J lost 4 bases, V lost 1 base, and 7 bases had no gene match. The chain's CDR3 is CASSQGPGTANQPQHF. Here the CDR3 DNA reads TGTGCCAGCAGCCAAGGTCCCGGGACAGCTAATCAGCCCCAGCATTTT.

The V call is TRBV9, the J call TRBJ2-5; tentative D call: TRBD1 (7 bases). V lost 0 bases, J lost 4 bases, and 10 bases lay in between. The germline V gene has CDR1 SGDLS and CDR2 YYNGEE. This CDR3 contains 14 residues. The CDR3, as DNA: TGTGCCAGCAGCGTAGCCCAGGGGGGAGAGACCCAGTACTTC. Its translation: CASSVAQGGETQYF.

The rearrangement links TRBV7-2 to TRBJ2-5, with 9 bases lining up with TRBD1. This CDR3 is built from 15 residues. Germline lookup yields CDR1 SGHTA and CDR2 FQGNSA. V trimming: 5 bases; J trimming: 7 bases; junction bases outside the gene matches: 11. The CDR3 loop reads CASSRRTGAEGTQYF. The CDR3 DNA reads TGTGCCAGCAGCAGAAGGACAGGGGCAGAGGGGACCCAGTACTTC.

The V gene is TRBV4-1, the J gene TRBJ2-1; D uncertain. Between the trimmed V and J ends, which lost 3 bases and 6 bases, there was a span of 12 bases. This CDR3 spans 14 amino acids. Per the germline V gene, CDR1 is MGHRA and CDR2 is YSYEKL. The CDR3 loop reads CASSQPPRINEQFF. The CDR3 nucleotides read TGCGCCAGCAGCCAGCCCCCTAGGATCAATGAGCAGTTCTTC.

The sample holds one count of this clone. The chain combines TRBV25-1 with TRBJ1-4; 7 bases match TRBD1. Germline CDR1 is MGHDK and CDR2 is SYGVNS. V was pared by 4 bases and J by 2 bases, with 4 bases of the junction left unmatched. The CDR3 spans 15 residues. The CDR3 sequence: CASSAATGTNEKLFF. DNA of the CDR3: TGTGCCAGCAGTGCTGCGACAGGGACTAATGAAAAACTGTTTTTT.